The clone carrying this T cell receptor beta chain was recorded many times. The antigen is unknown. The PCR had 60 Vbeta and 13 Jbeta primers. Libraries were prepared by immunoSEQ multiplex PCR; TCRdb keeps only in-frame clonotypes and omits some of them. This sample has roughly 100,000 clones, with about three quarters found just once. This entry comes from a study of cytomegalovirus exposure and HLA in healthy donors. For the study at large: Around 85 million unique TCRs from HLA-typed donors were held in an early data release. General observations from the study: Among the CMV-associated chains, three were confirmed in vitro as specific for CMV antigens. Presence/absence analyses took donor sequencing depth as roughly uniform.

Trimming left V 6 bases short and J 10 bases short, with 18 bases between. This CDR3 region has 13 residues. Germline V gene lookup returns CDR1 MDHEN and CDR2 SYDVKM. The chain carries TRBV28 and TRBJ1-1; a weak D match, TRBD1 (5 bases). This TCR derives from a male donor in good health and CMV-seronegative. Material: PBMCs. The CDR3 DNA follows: TGTGCCAGCAGCCGAAACGGGGGGACCGGAGCTTTCTTT. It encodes CASSRNGGTGAFF.